Below, one TCR beta chain is given with its context. The antigen remains unidentified. The data stem from a study of T cells in localized non-small cell lung cancer. Study results and limitations: Sequencing, confined to only one tumor region, leaves heterogeneity possible.

Using immunoSEQ multiplex PCR, the repertoire was profiled, and TCRdb retains in-frame clones only, with some absent. The sample has some 2,000 clones, about 24% seen once. The starting material was lung tumor tissue, obtained before any cancer treatment. The receptor comes from a woman aged 35 to 75 with stage II squamous cell lung carcinoma.

DNA for the CDR3: TGTGCCGGTCGTCCGGGGGGATCGAACACCGGGGAGCTGTTTTTT. This gives the protein CAGRPGGSNTGELFF. This rearrangement joins TRBV12-1 to TRBJ2-2; the DNA was not compared with TRBD2, the D call given in the table. TRBV12-1 counts as a pseudogene. The CDR3 extends over 15 amino acids.